A selection of T cell receptor beta chains follows, all from one sample in a study of shared clonotypes between healthy human individuals. Libraries were prepared by immunoSEQ multiplex PCR; TCRdb keeps only in-frame clonotypes and omits some of them. Counted here are approximately 92,000 clones, 68% occurring once; the ten biggest clones make up around half. Sequencing used memory CD8+ T cells sorted from blood. Receptors were obtained from a man aged 25-45 years in good health. The conserved cysteine and the conserved F or W are not part of the CDR3 here. The order of the fields is CDR3 protein, D gene, V gene, J gene. The D gene is left open where the match is weak.

ASSLEPGNQPQH	NA	TRBV7-6	TRBJ1-5
ASSVGVGQETQY	NA	TRBV9	TRBJ2-5
ASRPIQGNQETQY	NA	TRBV11-2	TRBJ2-5
ASTDGGTQGDTQY	NA	TRBV7-9	TRBJ2-3
ASSLPGGRASPSYEQY	TRBD2	TRBV5-1	TRBJ2-7
ASSSTVTGELF	NA	TRBV11-3	TRBJ2-2
ASSQTPGGQRDTQY	TRBD2	TRBV28	TRBJ2-3
ASSEAGGTGSDTQY	NA	TRBV6-1	TRBJ2-3
ASSLWVRGTTGELF	NA	TRBV7-9	TRBJ2-2
ASSPIQVLNTEAF	NA	TRBV7-9	TRBJ1-1
ASSDRGKGNTIY	NA	TRBV6-1	TRBJ1-3
ASGSVSGGFYEQY	TRBD1	TRBV6-1	TRBJ2-7
ASSDSTGGPDTQY	TRBD2	TRBV6-4	TRBJ2-3
ASSPVRSLYQETQY	NA	TRBV7-9	TRBJ2-5
ASSLKGGTYEQY	NA	TRBV7-2	TRBJ2-7
ASRDSGGAGELF	NA	TRBV5-4	TRBJ2-2
ATSSGTPGLAGGAYNEQF	TRBD2	TRBV15	TRBJ2-1
ASSKKNRGKEKLF	NA	TRBV21-1	TRBJ1-4
ASSPGSSGNTIY	NA	TRBV18	TRBJ1-3
ASSSRSDRYT	NA	TRBV11-3	TRBJ1-2
ASSEAGGRRNEQY	TRBD2	TRBV6-1	TRBJ2-7
ASSLDLASGELF	NA	TRBV7-9	TRBJ2-2
ASSTPGTGRVT	TRBD1	TRBV19	TRBJ2-7
ASSSGPVDYGYT	NA	TRBV5-1	TRBJ1-2
ASSYQGGNFYEQY	NA	TRBV7-6	TRBJ2-7
ATSGGTRVHQETQY	TRBD2	TRBV15	TRBJ2-5
ASSKGLQRNEQF	NA	TRBV19	TRBJ2-1
ASSFPTSGTDTQY	TRBD2	TRBV7-9	TRBJ2-3
SVLGQSASTDTQY	NA	TRBV29-1	TRBJ2-3
ASRYDLGTGGTEAF	TRBD1	TRBV5-1	TRBJ1-1
ASSFDGKQF	NA	TRBV6-6	TRBJ2-1
ASSLGVTEAF	NA	TRBV7-4	TRBJ1-1
ASSWDRQQETQY	NA	TRBV7-9	TRBJ2-5
ASSEIYEQY	NA	TRBV28	TRBJ2-7
AITDLADQPQH	NA	TRBV10-3	TRBJ1-5
ASRGVQGQTSSPYSSYEQY	NA	TRBV28	TRBJ2-7
ASSEVKGSGFSNQPQH	NA	TRBV6-1	TRBJ1-5
ASSHPGGRDTGELF	TRBD2	TRBV7-8	TRBJ2-2
ASSLSSSVEAF	NA	TRBV11-2	TRBJ1-1
ASSPTVSYNEQF	NA	TRBV13	TRBJ2-1
AWSLTGRNQPQH	NA	TRBV30	TRBJ1-5
ASSSNSGTLQY	NA	TRBV7-2	TRBJ2-3
ASSLEINLSGANVLT	NA	TRBV7-6	TRBJ2-6
ASSGTPPGPLRGNTEAF	NA	TRBV6-1	TRBJ1-1
ASSLGWGSDTGELF	NA	TRBV4-2	TRBJ2-2
ASSGGSTGELF	NA	TRBV6-4	TRBJ2-2
ASNTFLENTEAF	NA	TRBV21-1	TRBJ1-1
ASRNLGPGANVLT	NA	TRBV6-5	TRBJ2-6
ASSWTGGYGYT	TRBD1	TRBV7-6	TRBJ1-2
ASSDGLAGDQELF	TRBD2	TRBV5-6	TRBJ2-2
ASSGAGGPDTQY	TRBD2	TRBV19	TRBJ2-3
ASSGKGQEYSNQPQH	TRBD1	TRBV25-1	TRBJ1-5
ATSSPAGTGEQF	NA	TRBV5-1	TRBJ2-1
ASSSGTGGYEQY	TRBD1	TRBV6-5	TRBJ2-7
ASSQSGPQETQY	NA	TRBV6-5	TRBJ2-5
ASSLPRDKPYEQY	NA	TRBV7-9	TRBJ2-7
ASSLAGTGETQY	TRBD1	TRBV5-5	TRBJ2-5